These 14 T cell receptor beta chains were sequenced from one sample in a study of T cell repertoires in cytomegalovirus infection. MiXCR, run by TCRdb on the reads, gives a single entry per CDR3 protein. Of 150,000 to 200,000 distinct CDR3 sequences in the sample, around 20% were seen once. Sequences were obtained from PBMCs. These receptors all come from a human donor in good health (CMV status not recorded). Some clones in this sample may be carry-over from other donors' samples.

This clonotype has more than one count but fewer than ten. This chain uses TRBV7-8 with TRBJ2-7, with 11 positions matching TRBD2. CDR1 is SGHVS and CDR2 is FQNEAQ in the germline V gene. Losses at the gene ends were 5 bases for V and 3 bases for J; bases not matched to a gene: 15. This CDR3 comprises 18 residues. CDR3 protein: CASSPTSGLAVGYYEQYF. The DNA of the CDR3 is TGTGCCAGCAGCCCAACCTCGGGACTAGCGGTCGGCTACTACGAGCAGTACTTC.

Of note for this clonotype: Given the absence of the conserved phenylalanine or tryptophan at the CDR3 end, a read error is likely. V gene TRBV7-8 combines with J gene TRBJ1-1; tentatively, D is TRBD1 (6 bases). CDR3 length: 15 amino acids. Germline CDR1 is SGHVS and CDR2 is FQNEAQ. The ends were cut back, 0 bases at V and 1 base at J, with 9 bases in the middle. The CDR3 region has the DNA TGTGCCAGCAGCTTAGCGCTCAGGGGGAACACTGAAGCTTTCTAT. Its protein product is CASSLALRGNTEAFY.

CDR3 protein: CASSTGANRQYF. The CDR3 nucleotides read TGTGCCAGTAGTACCGGGGCCAACCGACAGTATTTT. The chain has TRBV19 and TRBJ2-3, with D perhaps matching TRBD1 or TRBD2 (5 bases each). Germline CDR1 reads LNHDA; CDR2 reads SQIVND (reference sequence). This CDR3 has 12 amino acids. Trimming shortened V by 4 bases and J by 12 bases, and 14 bases separated the two germline ends.

This clonotype was picked up a small number of times. J is TRBJ1-2 and V is TRBV28; 9 bases are shared with TRBD1. This CDR3 spans 14 amino acids. Trimming took 5 bases from V and 4 from J; bases not matched to a gene: 5. Looked up from germline, CDR1 is MDHEN and CDR2 is SYDVKM. This CDR3 reads CASSPRQGGYGYTF. In nucleotides, the CDR3 is TGTGCCAGCAGTCCCCGACAGGGGGGCTATGGCTACACCTTC.

Only a few counts were recorded for this clonotype. The chain employs TRBV12-5 and TRBJ2-5, with 10 bases identical to TRBD2. The V gene end was trimmed by 9 bases and the J gene end by 4 bases; junction bases not matched to a gene: 17. Germline V lookup: CDR1 LGHNT, CDR2 FRNRAP. The CDR3 is 17 amino acids. Here the CDR3 reads CASPPRSSSGSRETQYF. The DNA of the CDR3 is TGTGCTAGCCCTCCTCGGTCGTCTAGCGGGAGTAGAGAGACCCAGTACTTC.

This clonotype was seen only a few times. This rearrangement joins TRBV4-1 to TRBJ2-7, with 15 bases matching TRBD2. Germline V gene data show CDR1 as MGHRA and CDR2 as YSYEKL. The length of the CDR3 is 18 residues. The V gene end was trimmed by 1 base and the J gene end by 4 bases; junction bases not matched to a gene: 8. The CDR3 DNA is TGCGCCAGCAGCCAAGTCAGTCGAGGGACTAGCGGGGGGTACGAGCAGTACTTC. It yields the protein CASSQVSRGTSGGYEQYF.

This clonotype was detected a few times. The gene calls are TRBV6-1 and TRBJ1-2, with a tentative D call TRBD1 (6 bases). From germline, CDR1 is MNHNS and CDR2 SASEGT. The CDR3 loop spans 14 amino acids. Trimming stripped 6 bases from V and 4 bases from J, with 15 bases between. CDR3 in amino acids: CASRKDSFIYGYTF. DNA for the CDR3: TGTGCCAGCAGAAAGGACAGCTTTATCTATGGCTACACCTTC.

With respect to this clonotype: Sequence at one end of the junction differs from germline and may be a read error. The CDR3 DNA follows: TGTGACAGCAGCCTCGGACCGAATGAGCAGTTCTTC. Encoded protein: CDSSLGPNEQFF. This chain connects TRBV11-2 to TRBJ2-1; unclear D gene. Germline CDR1 and CDR2: SGHAT and FQNNGV. The CDR3 totals 12 residues.

This clonotype was counted many times. This chain connects TRBV27 to TRBJ1-2; D is unresolved. The germline V gene has CDR1 MNHEY and CDR2 SMNVEV (reference sequence). Trimming stripped 0 bases from V and 4 bases from J, with 9 bases between. This CDR3 has 14 residues. The CDR3 sequence: CASSLSTEVYGYTF. CDR3 sequence (DNA): TGTGCCAGCAGTTTATCGACTGAGGTCTATGGCTACACCTTC.

The rearrangement links TRBV12-3 or TRBV12-4 to TRBJ1-1, with TRBD1 as a possible D gene (5 bases). CDR3 length equals 13 residues. The V and J ends lost 3 bases and 4 bases respectively, with 9 bases between them. DNA for the CDR3: TGTGCCAGCAGTTTCCTTCAGGGCACTGAAGCTTTCTTT. Translating gives CASSFLQGTEAFF.

The gene calls are TRBV30 and TRBJ2-1, with 11 bases identical to TRBD2. J lost 6 bases, V lost 4 bases, and 5 bases had no gene match. The CDR3 has 14 residues. Germline assignment: CDR1 GTSNPN and CDR2 SVGIG (reference sequence). CDR3 sequence reads: CAWTGLAVFNEQFF. CDR3 DNA sequence: TGTGCCTGGACGGGACTAGCGGTCTTCAATGAGCAGTTCTTC.

The sample holds many counts of this clonotype. The rearrangement links TRBV7-2 to TRBJ2-5, with TRBD2 matching 7 bases. V dropped 2 bases and J dropped 6; count of bases not matched to a gene: 9. Germline V gene sequence: CDR1 SGHTA, CDR2 FQGNSA. This CDR3 is built from 15 residues. This CDR3 reads CASSLIPGEGKTQYF. DNA of the CDR3: TGTGCCAGCAGCTTAATCCCCGGGGAGGGGAAGACCCAGTACTTC.

This clonotype occurred many times. The V call is TRBV5-5, the J call TRBJ2-1; 7 bases fit TRBD2. The germline CDR1 and CDR2 sequences are SGHKS and YYEKEE (reference sequence). CDR3 length equals 14 residues. V lost 2 bases and J lost 6; bases outside the gene matches: 5. CDR3: CASSLHPGGNEQFF. The CDR3 DNA reads as TGTGCCAGCAGCTTACACCCGGGGGGCAATGAGCAGTTCTTC.

This sequence joins TRBV6-1 and TRBJ2-6; a possible D gene is TRBD2 (5 bases). The germline V and J ends were trimmed by 6 bases and 6 bases, with 15 bases remaining between them. The germline V gene encodes CDR1 MNHNS and CDR2 SASEGT. The CDR3 extends over 15 amino acids. The CDR3: CASSSGGFEANVLTF. In DNA, the CDR3 is TGTGCCAGCAGCTCTGGCGGGTTCGAGGCCAACGTCCTGACTTTC.